The subject of this entry is one T cell receptor beta chain. Its antigen is not known. This entry belongs to a study of T-cell memory formation after mild COVID-19. Study as a whole: The two donors had largely donor-specific TCR clusters. Study findings and constraints: Whether day 37 second-wave clones are SARS-CoV-2-specific was not confirmed. Chiefly within CM and EM were the contracting CD4+ clones; CD8+ ones were within EMRA.

TCRdb fed the 5' RACE reads into MiXCR, producing one record per CDR3 protein. Here the sample spans 500,000 to 600,000 distinct CDR3 sequences, approximately 19% being singletons. Germline values: CDR1 MGHRA, CDR2 YSYEKL. The CDR3 is 16 amino acids. The germline V and J ends were trimmed by 0 bases and 0 bases, with 10 bases remaining between them. The sequenced sample was PBMCs or a T cell subset sorted from them (not recorded which). This receptor was obtained from an adult woman who had mild COVID-19 (a few samples of this study predate the infection). Cell type and time point are not known. The chain has TRBV4-1 and TRBJ2-3, with D tentatively TRBD1 (6 bases). CDR3 sequence (DNA): TGCGCCAGCAGCCAAGAGGGGACACCTAGCACAGATACGCAGTATTTT. This sequence encodes CASSQEGTPSTDTQYF.